The 24 T cell receptor beta chains below all came from one sample that was sequenced in a study of naive and memory T cell subsets. Study-level findings and limits: A few larger clonotypes appeared in naive repertoires, especially CD8, possibly memory cells re-expressing CD45RA.

An equimolar mix of two oligonucleotides served as the beta constant-region primer for TRBC1 and TRBC2. Ligated cDNA was amplified by four rounds of PCR with nested alpha and beta constant-region primers and SP2. TCRdb re-derived calls from the UMI-ligation and nested PCR reads in MiXCR, one entry per CDR3 protein. The sample has around 140,000 distinct CDR3 sequences; approximately 20% are singletons. No antigens are known for them. Sequenced sample: naive CD8+ T cells from blood. These receptors all stem from a human donor in good health.

This clonotype was seen only a few times. The chain recombines TRBV25-1 with TRBJ1-1; D gene unclear. Deletions cut 2 bases from V and 1 base from J, with 14 bases between. The CDR3 consists of 16 residues. The germline V gene encodes CDR1 MGHDK and CDR2 SYGVNS. The chain's CDR3 is CASSEMAAGANTEAFF. The CDR3 DNA reads as TGTGCCAGCAGTGAAATGGCTGCAGGCGCGAACACTGAAGCTTTCTTT.

This clonotype was counted only a few times. The rearrangement joins TRBV20-1 to TRBJ2-7, with D tentatively TRBD2 (5 bases). CDR3 length: 15 residues. Germline V gives CDR1 DFQATT, CDR2 SNEGSKA (reference sequence). V gave up 5 bases and J gave up 0 bases, with 17 bases separating them. The CDR3 here is CSAEMKRQLSYEQYF. The DNA for the CDR3 is TGCAGTGCTGAAATGAAGCGGCAACTCTCCTACGAGCAGTACTTC.

This clonotype was seen more than once but under ten times. The chain has TRBV28 and TRBJ2-2; no reliable D call. Germline assignment: CDR1 MDHEN and CDR2 SYDVKM. This CDR3 is 14 amino acids long. Trimming removed 1 base from V and 1 base from J, with 4 bases in between. CDR3 bases: TGTGCCAGCAGTTTATTTGGGAACACCGGGGAGCTGTTTTTT. As protein: CASSLFGNTGELFF.

A few counts support this clonotype. The chain couples TRBV11-2 to TRBJ2-3; the match to TRBD2 covers 11 bases. CDR3 length: 15 residues. Per the germline V gene, CDR1 is SGHAT and CDR2 is FQNNGV. After removal of 5 bases from V and 4 bases from J, the junction contained 5 bases not matched to a gene. The DNA of the CDR3 is TGTGCCAGCAGCCGACTAGCGGGAAGTGCAGATACGCAGTATTTT. Amino acid sequence: CASSRLAGSADTQYF.

V is TRBV7-2 and J is TRBJ2-7, with 9 positions matching TRBD1. Per germline, CDR1 SGHTA and CDR2 FQGNSA. The CDR3 runs to 14 residues. V lost 4 bases to trimming and J lost 3 bases; unmatched junction nucleotides: 4. DNA of the CDR3: TGTGCCAGCAGCTCCTGGACAGGGGTCTACGAGCAGTACTTC. Its protein product is CASSSWTGVYEQYF.

This clonotype showed up just a few times. V and J are TRBV30 and TRBJ1-1; 8 bases agree with TRBD1. V was pared by 3 bases and J by 5 bases, with 5 bases of the junction left unmatched. The CDR3 has 13 amino acids. Germline loops: CDR1 GTSNPN, CDR2 SVGIG (reference sequence). CDR3 sequence: CAWSDRGRTEAFF. DNA of the CDR3: TGTGCCTGGAGCGACAGGGGACGGACTGAAGCTTTCTTT.

This chain links TRBV7-9 with TRBJ2-2; TRBD2 might be the D (7 bases). Germline CDR1 and CDR2: SEHNR and FQNEAQ (reference sequence). V was shortened by 1 base and J by 3 bases, with 12 bases between the two germline ends. The CDR3 length is 16 residues. The CDR3 DNA is TGTGCCAGCAGCTTAGAAGGGGGACTATACACCGGGGAGCTGTTTTTT. Its translation is CASSLEGGLYTGELFF.

CDR3 in amino acids: CSARGYGGYTF. The CDR3 DNA follows: TGCAGTGCTAGAGGCTATGGGGGCTACACCTTC. V and J are TRBV20-1 and TRBJ1-2; no firm D call. The CDR3 runs to 11 residues. The germline gives CDR1 DFQATT, CDR2 SNEGSKA (reference sequence). The V gene lost 1 base and the J gene lost 8 bases, with 8 bases spanning the gap.

The V and J genes are TRBV27 and TRBJ2-7, with D tentatively TRBD1 or TRBD2 (5 bases each). Germline V gene sequence: CDR1 MNHEY, CDR2 SMNVEV (reference sequence). V was cut by 1 base and J by 5 bases, with 12 bases left in between. This CDR3 comprises 14 residues. CDR3 DNA sequence: TGTGCCAGCAGTTTATGGGGGTCCGCGGACGAGCAGTACTTC. Residues: CASSLWGSADEQYF.

This chain links TRBV6-5 with TRBJ2-7; D possibly corresponds to TRBD2 (5 bases). The germline V gene encodes CDR1 MNHEY and CDR2 SVGAGI. V gave up 0 bases and J gave up 2 bases, with 8 bases separating them. The CDR3 is 14 residues long. CDR3 residues: CASSYSTGAYEQYF. The CDR3 coding sequence is TGTGCCAGCAGTTACTCCACCGGGGCCTACGAGCAGTACTTC.

Only a few counts were recorded for this clonotype. The chain couples TRBV28 to TRBJ2-1; 7 positions match TRBD1. CDR3 length: 15 amino acids. V was pared by 2 bases and J by 8 bases, with 9 bases of the junction left unmatched. Germline V CDR1 and CDR2: MDHEN, SYDVKM. The CDR3 reads CASSLMETGLDEQFF. The CDR3 bases are TGTGCCAGCAGTTTAATGGAGACAGGGCTCGATGAGCAGTTCTTC.

The J gene is TRBJ1-4, the V gene TRBV30; D is unresolved. Trimming took off 3 bases at V and 16 bases at J, with 15 bases between the two ends. Germline CDR1 GTSNPN, CDR2 SVGIG (reference sequence). The length of the CDR3 is 11 residues. DNA of the CDR3: TGTGCCTGGAGCGCCGGAGTTTTAACGTTTTTT. Protein sequence: CAWSAGVLTFF. Based on the CDR3 plus reference TRBV30 and TRBJ1-4, the full variable domain is SQTIHQWPATLVQPVGSPLSLECTVEGTSNPNLYWYRQAAGRGLQLLFYSVGIGQISSEVPQNLSASRPQDRQFILSSKKLLLSDSGFYLCAWSAGVLTFFGSGTQLSVL.

The J gene is TRBJ2-1, the V gene TRBV27; the D is unclear. CDR3 length: 14 amino acids. CDR1 and CDR2 from the germline V gene are MNHEY and SMNVEV (reference sequence). The ends were cut back, 8 bases at V and 3 bases at J, with 14 bases in the middle. In DNA form, the CDR3 reads TGTGCCAGCTCCCCGGAGACCAACTACAATGAGCAGTTCTTC. It yields the protein CASSPETNYNEQFF.

This clonotype has more than one count but fewer than ten. The V call is TRBV6-2 or TRBV6-3, the J call TRBJ2-7, with 11 bases fitting TRBD2. Germline CDR1 and CDR2: MNHEY and SVGEGT. The CDR3 runs to 16 residues. V lost 3 bases to trimming and J lost 2 bases; unmatched junction nucleotides: 6. The CDR3 is CASSYTGTSGTYEQYF. The DNA of the CDR3 is TGTGCCAGCAGTTATACCGGGACTAGCGGCACCTACGAGCAGTACTTC.

The rearrangement uses TRBV6-1 and TRBJ2-7; TRBD1 aligns across 9 bases. The CDR3 extends over 16 amino acids. Germline lookup yields CDR1 MNHNS and CDR2 SASEGT. Unmatched junction bases numbered 8, after V lost 2 bases and J lost 3 bases. For the CDR3, the DNA is TGTGCCAGCAGTGAATATGCGTTGGGACAGGGCTACGAGCAGTACTTC. It yields the protein CASSEYALGQGYEQYF.

The rearrangement uses TRBV7-3 and TRBJ2-1; 7 bases are a match to TRBD2. Per germline, CDR1 SGHTA and CDR2 FQGTGA. The V segment lost 2 bases and the J segment 3 bases; nucleotides outside the gene matches: 7. The CDR3 covers 16 residues. CDR3: CASSLDGLADYNEQFF. CDR3 bases: TGTGCCAGCAGCTTAGATGGTCTAGCGGACTACAATGAGCAGTTCTTC.

This clonotype was observed a few times. The chain uses TRBV29-1 and TRBJ1-1, with D unclear. This CDR3 is 14 amino acids long. Germline-derived CDR1 and CDR2 are SQVTM and ANQGSEA. The V gene lost 1 base and the J gene lost 1 base, with 10 bases spanning the gap. The CDR3 sequence: CSVEGKATNTEAFF. The DNA for the CDR3 is TGCAGCGTTGAAGGAAAAGCTACGAACACTGAAGCTTTCTTT.

This clonotype came up a few times. CDR3: CASSSGLPQYF. CDR3 nucleotide sequence: TGTGCCAGCAGTTCGGGACTCCCGCAGTATTTT. This chain links TRBV12-3 or TRBV12-4 with TRBJ2-3; tentatively, D is TRBD2 (6 bases). V was pared by 4 bases and J by 10 bases, with 9 bases between. This CDR3 comprises 11 residues.

The chain is built from TRBV29-1 and TRBJ1-1; D remains ambiguous. There are 12 residues in the CDR3. CDR1 and CDR2 (germline): SQVTM, ANQGSEA. Trimming pared 7 bases from V and 1 base from J, leaving 10 bases between. The CDR3 coding sequence is TGCAGCGGAACCACACCGAACACTGAAGCTTTCTTT. It encodes CSGTTPNTEAFF.

This clonotype appeared many times. The V gene is TRBV12-5, the J gene TRBJ2-2; D is ambiguous. From germline, CDR1 is LGHNT and CDR2 FRNRAP. CDR3 length: 16 residues. Trimming shortened V by 2 bases and J by 3 bases, and 13 bases separated the two germline ends. CDR3 region: CASGLKDLRDTGELFF. The CDR3 DNA is TGTGCTAGTGGTTTGAAGGACCTCCGTGACACCGGGGAGCTGTTTTTT. The full variable domain, in which reference TRBV12-5 and TRBJ2-2 provide the parts outside the CDR3, is DARVTQTPRHKVTEMGQEVTMRCQPILGHNTVFWYRQTMMQGLELLAYFRNRAPLDDSGMPKDRFSAEMPDATLATLKIQPSEPRDSAVYFCASGLKDLRDTGELFFGEGSRLTVL.

Only a few counts were recorded for this clonotype. The J gene is TRBJ1-3, the V gene TRBV7-6; 7 bases agree with TRBD1. CDR1 is SGHVS, CDR2 FNYEAQ, per germline. V shed 1 base and J 0 bases; nucleotides not matched to a gene: 9. The CDR3 is made up of 18 amino acids. The CDR3 DNA reads TGTGCCAGCAGCTTAGGGGACAGATATGCCGTCTCTGGAAACACCATATATTTT. Its protein product is CASSLGDRYAVSGNTIYF.

The rearrangement uses TRBV27 and TRBJ2-7; the D is unclear. The ends were cut back, 7 bases at V and 3 bases at J, with 10 bases in the middle. This CDR3 spans 12 amino acids. The germline gives CDR1 MNHEY, CDR2 SMNVEV (reference sequence). The CDR3 DNA reads TGTGCCAGCACCGCGTCTGACTACGAGCAGTACTTC. Its translation is CASTASDYEQYF.

This clonotype was counted only a few times. The J gene is TRBJ2-5, the V gene TRBV5-4; D may match TRBD1 or TRBD2 (5 bases each). V gave up 0 bases and J gave up 9 bases, with 12 bases separating them. The CDR3 runs 13 residues. Germline CDR1 SGHNT, CDR2 YYREEE (reference sequence). Here the CDR3 reads CASSLEGTRPQYF. The CDR3 DNA reads as TGTGCCAGCAGCTTGGAAGGGACCCGTCCCCAGTACTTC.

The chain joins TRBV4-1 to TRBJ2-3, with D hard to call. The CDR3 has 11 residues. V was trimmed by 5 bases and J by 5 bases, leaving 5 bases between them. Germline V gene data show CDR1 as MGHRA and CDR2 as YSYEKL. The CDR3 DNA reads as TGCGCCAGCAGCGGAGAAGATACGCAGTATTTT. Its protein product is CASSGEDTQYF.